This T cell receptor (beta chain) was captured in a study of identifying expanded T cells in peripheral blood. Study observations and caveats: Roughly two-week clone count variance significantly increased as total template count grew. Roughly 1.1 clones differed between technical replicates, versus around 15 and 18 over time.

Sequencing was performed with immunoSEQ multiplex PCR; in TCRdb, only in-frame clones are kept and a portion is missing. Counted here are 120,000 or so clones, around 84% occurring once; the ten biggest clones make up less than 4%. The germline V gene encodes CDR1 SGHDN and CDR2 FVKESK. CDR3 length: 15 residues. V gave up 2 bases and J gave up 6 bases; unmatched junction bases: 5. As concerns this clone: Antigen: not known.

Collection occurred without any documented infections or immune events in donors. Material: blood. The sequence came from a person between 18 and 70 years old in good health. The V call is TRBV14, the J call TRBJ2-1, with TRBD2 matching 9 bases. The CDR3 nucleotides are TGTGCCAGCAGCCAATTCAGCGGGGGGCGCAATGAGCAGTTCTTC. This encodes CASSQFSGGRNEQFF. The variable domain in full, completed from reference TRBV14 and TRBJ2-1, reads EAGVTQFPSHSVIEKGQTVTLRCDPISGHDNLYWYRRVMGKEIKFLLHFVKESKQDESGMPNNRFLAERTGGTYSTLKVQPAELEDSGVYFCASSQFSGGRNEQFFGPGTRLTVL.